The 10 T cell receptor beta chains below come from one sample, sequenced in a study of cytomegalovirus exposure and HLA in healthy donors (dated by TCRdb to about 2017). Receptors were amplified or captured by the immunoSEQ multiplex PCR assay. A mixture of 60 forward primers for TCR Vbeta segments and 13 reverse primers for TCR Jbeta segments was used in the multiplex PCR. Here the immuneACCESS table is served through TCRdb, limited to in-frame sequences with V and J called. Missing clones are a known gap in these copies; in checked studies unresolved V genes cover under half, and the rest lacks a known reason. This sample comprises approximately 110,000 clones, around 74% of them detected only once. The biggest ten clones account for 4% to 4.5% of the sample. The sample was PBMCs. The receptors derive from a woman between 50 and 59 years old in good health and CMV-seropositive.

The chain recombines TRBV11-1 with TRBJ2-7; TRBD1 matches 9 bases. V shed 3 bases and J 0 bases; nucleotides not matched to a gene: 15. CDR1 and CDR2 from the germline V gene are SGHAT and FQDESV (reference sequence). The CDR3 totals 19 residues. This CDR3 reads CASSFRRPGTGSSSYEQYF. CDR3 bases: TGTGCCAGCAGCTTCCGACGTCCCGGGACAGGGTCGAGCTCCTACGAGCAGTACTTC. The full variable domain, with the rest looked up from reference TRBV11-1 and TRBJ2-7, is EAEVAQSPRYKITEKSQAVAFWCDPISGHATLYWYRQILGQGPELLVQFQDESVVDDSQLPKDRFSAERLKGVDSTLKIQPAELGDSAMYLCASSFRRPGTGSSSYEQYFGPGTRLTVT.

In this sample, this clone turned up a few times. This chain connects TRBV7-2 to TRBJ1-1; no definite D call. CDR1 SGHTA and CDR2 FQGNSA come from the germline V gene. The CDR3 length is 15 residues. The ends were cut back, 0 bases at V and 1 base at J, with 9 bases in the middle. CDR3 region: CASSLAATENTEAFF. The CDR3 coding sequence is TGTGCCAGCAGCTTAGCAGCCACCGAGAACACTGAAGCTTTCTTT.

The chain has TRBV19 and TRBJ1-5, with D possibly TRBD1 on 6 matching bases. With 9 bases removed from V and 7 bases from J, the gap between germline ends came to 16 bases. The CDR3 runs to 13 residues. Germline loops: CDR1 LNHDA, CDR2 SQIVND (reference sequence). The CDR3 protein is CASHQGNPQPQHF. CDR3 coding DNA: TGTGCCAGCCATCAGGGGAACCCGCAGCCCCAGCATTTT.

V usage is TRBV5-4 and J usage is TRBJ2-7; the D gene is possibly TRBD2 (5 bases). The CDR3 has 16 residues. V lost 4 bases and J 7 bases, leaving 24 bases between the germline ends. Germline V CDR1 and CDR2: SGHNT, YYREEE (reference sequence). The CDR3 DNA reads as TGTGCCAGCAGCAAATGGGGTCTCTCCCAAACGGGGGAGCAGTACTTC. Protein sequence: CASSKWGLSQTGEQYF.

The chain couples TRBV7-2 to TRBJ1-2; 12 nucleotides align to TRBD1. CDR3 length: 16 amino acids. Germline assignment: CDR1 SGHTA and CDR2 FQGNSA. Germline trimming cut 5 bases from V and 4 bases from J; bases unmatched to any gene: 8. The CDR3 here is CASSRSGTGGVYGYTF. The CDR3, as DNA: TGTGCCAGCAGCCGATCCGGGACAGGGGGCGTCTATGGCTACACCTTC.

The rearrangement joins TRBV7-3 to TRBJ2-2, with 11 bases matching TRBD2. Per the germline V gene, CDR1 is SGHTA and CDR2 is FQGTGA. This CDR3 is built from 16 residues. The trim removed 5 bases at V and 2 bases at J, leaving 4 bases unmatched. CDR3 bases: TGTGCCAGCAGCCGGGGGACTAGCGGTAACACCGGGGAGCTGTTTTTT. This sequence encodes CASSRGTSGNTGELFF.

This clone was detected once. The genes are TRBV2 and TRBJ2-3; D is perhaps TRBD1 (6 bases). The length of the CDR3 is 15 residues. The V end lost 6 bases, the J end lost 2 bases, and 15 bases lay between the germline ends. CDR1 and CDR2 from the germline V gene are SNHLY and FYNNEI. CDR3 residues: CASRGASILTDTQYF. The CDR3 DNA follows: TGTGCCAGCAGGGGGGCATCTATCCTCACAGATACGCAGTATTTT.

The chain uses TRBV27 and TRBJ1-6, with no clear D. Germline loops: CDR1 MNHEY, CDR2 SMNVEV (reference sequence). Trimming took off 3 bases at V and 7 bases at J, with 13 bases between the two ends. The CDR3 contains 15 residues. CDR3 loop: CASSFTAGRNSPLHF. CDR3 DNA: TGTGCCAGCAGTTTTACGGCAGGTCGAAATTCACCCCTCCACTTT.

This clone is labeled medium-sized. The genes are TRBV6-5 and TRBJ1-4, with 8 bases lining up with TRBD1. Germline trimming cut 5 bases from V and 8 bases from J; bases unmatched to any gene: 7. The CDR3 sequence is 14 residues long. Per the germline V gene, CDR1 is MNHEY and CDR2 is SVGAGI. This chain's CDR3 is CASSGQGVKEKLFF. DNA for the CDR3: TGTGCCAGCAGTGGACAGGGAGTAAAGGAAAAACTGTTTTTT.

This chain uses TRBV4-1 with TRBJ2-6, with 9 nucleotides matching TRBD1. The ends lost 1 base at V and 3 bases at J; junction bases unmatched: 4. Germline CDR1 reads MGHRA; CDR2 reads YSYEKL. The CDR3 has 17 residues. Here the CDR3 DNA reads TGCGCCAGCAGCCAAGGGGACAGGGATCGTGGGGCCAACGTCCTGACTTTC. It translates to CASSQGDRDRGANVLTF.